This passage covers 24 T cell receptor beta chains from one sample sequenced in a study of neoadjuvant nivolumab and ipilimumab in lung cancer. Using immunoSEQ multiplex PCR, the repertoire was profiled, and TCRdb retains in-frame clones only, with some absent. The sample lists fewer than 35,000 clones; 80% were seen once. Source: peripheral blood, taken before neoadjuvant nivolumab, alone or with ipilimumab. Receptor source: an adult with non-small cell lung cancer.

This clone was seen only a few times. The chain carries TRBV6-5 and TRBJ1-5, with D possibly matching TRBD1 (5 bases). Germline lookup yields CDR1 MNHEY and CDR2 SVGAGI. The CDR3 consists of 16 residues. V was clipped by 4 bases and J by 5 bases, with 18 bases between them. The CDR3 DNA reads TGTGCCAGCAGTTCAGTGCGGAGGGGCCGGGATCAGCCCCAGCATTTT. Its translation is CASSSVRRGRDQPQHF.

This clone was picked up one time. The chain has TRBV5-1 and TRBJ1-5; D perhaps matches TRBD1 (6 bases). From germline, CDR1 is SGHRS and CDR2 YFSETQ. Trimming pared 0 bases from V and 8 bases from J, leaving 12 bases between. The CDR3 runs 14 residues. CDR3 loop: CASSLDGGIEPQHF. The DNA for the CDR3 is TGCGCCAGCAGCTTGGATGGGGGCATTGAGCCCCAGCATTTT. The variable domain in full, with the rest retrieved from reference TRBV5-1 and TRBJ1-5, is KAGVTQTPRYLIKTRGQQVTLSCSPISGHRSVSWYQQTPGQGLQFLFEYFSETQRNKGNFPGRFSGRQFSNSRSEMNVSTLELGDSALYLCASSLDGGIEPQHFGDGTRLSIL.

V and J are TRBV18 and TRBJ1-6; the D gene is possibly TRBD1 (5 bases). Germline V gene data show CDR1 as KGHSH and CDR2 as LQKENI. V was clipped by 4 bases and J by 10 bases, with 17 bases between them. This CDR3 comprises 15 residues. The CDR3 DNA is TGTGCCAGCTCACAGTCTTCAGGGATCGGCTCACCCCTCCACTTT. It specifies CASSQSSGIGSPLHF. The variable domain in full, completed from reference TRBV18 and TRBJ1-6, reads NAGVMQNPRHLVRRRGQEARLRCSPMKGHSHVYWYRQLPEEGLKFMVYLQKENIIDESGMPKERFSAEFPKEGPSILRIQQVVRGDSAAYFCASSQSSGIGSPLHFGNGTRLTVT.

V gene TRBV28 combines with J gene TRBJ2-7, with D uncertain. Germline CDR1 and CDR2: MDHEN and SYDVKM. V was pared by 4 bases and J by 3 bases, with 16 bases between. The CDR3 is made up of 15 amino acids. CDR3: CASSSPRWSVYEQYF. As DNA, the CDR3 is TGTGCCAGCAGTTCCCCGAGGTGGAGCGTCTACGAGCAGTACTTC.

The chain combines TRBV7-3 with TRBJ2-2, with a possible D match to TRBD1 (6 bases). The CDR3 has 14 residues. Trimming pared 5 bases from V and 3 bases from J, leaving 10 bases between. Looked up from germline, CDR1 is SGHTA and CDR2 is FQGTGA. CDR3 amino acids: CASSPGQDTGELFF. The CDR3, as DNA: TGTGCCAGCAGCCCGGGACAAGACACCGGGGAGCTGTTTTTT.

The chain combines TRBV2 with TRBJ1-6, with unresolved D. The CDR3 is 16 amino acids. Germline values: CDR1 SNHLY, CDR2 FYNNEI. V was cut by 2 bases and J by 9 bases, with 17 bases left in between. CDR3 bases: TGTGCCAGCAGTGAACTGAAGGGCAGGAAATTTTCACCCCTCCACTTT. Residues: CASSELKGRKFSPLHF.

The chain's CDR3 is CASSDGGEELGGYTF. CDR3 DNA: TGTGCCAGCAGTGACGGAGGGGAGGAACTGGGTGGCTACACCTTC. This chain connects TRBV25-1 to TRBJ1-2, with D possibly matching TRBD1 (5 bases). Looked up from germline, CDR1 is MGHDK and CDR2 is SYGVNS. The CDR3 runs to 15 residues. V was shortened by 3 bases and J by 7 bases, with 18 bases between the two germline ends.

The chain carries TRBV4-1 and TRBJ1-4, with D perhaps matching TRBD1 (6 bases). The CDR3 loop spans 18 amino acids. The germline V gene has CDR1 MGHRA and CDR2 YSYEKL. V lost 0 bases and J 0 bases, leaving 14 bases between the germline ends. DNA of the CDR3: TGCGCCAGCAGCCAAGACCGACAGGCAGGTGCAACTAATGAAAAACTGTTTTTT. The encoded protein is CASSQDRQAGATNEKLFF.

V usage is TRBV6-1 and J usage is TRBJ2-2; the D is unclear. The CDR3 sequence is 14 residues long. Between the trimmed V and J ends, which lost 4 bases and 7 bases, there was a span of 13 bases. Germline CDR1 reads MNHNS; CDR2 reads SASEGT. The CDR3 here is CASSGLDRVGELFF. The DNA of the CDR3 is TGTGCCAGCAGTGGGTTGGACCGTGTCGGGGAGCTGTTTTTT.

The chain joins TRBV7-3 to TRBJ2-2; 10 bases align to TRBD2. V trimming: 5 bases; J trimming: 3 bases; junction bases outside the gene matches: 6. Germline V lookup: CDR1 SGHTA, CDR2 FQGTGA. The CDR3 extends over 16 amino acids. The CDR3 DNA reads TGTGCCAGCAGCCCCAGCGGGGGGGCGTACACCGGGGAGCTGTTTTTT. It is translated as CASSPSGGAYTGELFF.

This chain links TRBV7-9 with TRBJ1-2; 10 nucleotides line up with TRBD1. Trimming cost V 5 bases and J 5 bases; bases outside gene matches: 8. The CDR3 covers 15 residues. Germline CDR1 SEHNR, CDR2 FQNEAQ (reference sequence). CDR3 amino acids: CASSVQTGGFYGYTF. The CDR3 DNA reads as TGTGCCAGCAGCGTACAGACAGGGGGCTTTTATGGCTACACCTTC.

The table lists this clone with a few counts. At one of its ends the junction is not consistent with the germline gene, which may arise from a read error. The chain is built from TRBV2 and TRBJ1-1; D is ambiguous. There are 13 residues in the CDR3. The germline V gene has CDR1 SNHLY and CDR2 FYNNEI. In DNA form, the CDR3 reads TGTGCCAGAAGTGGGATTGGGCGGTCTGAAGCTTTCTTT. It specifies CARSGIGRSEAFF.

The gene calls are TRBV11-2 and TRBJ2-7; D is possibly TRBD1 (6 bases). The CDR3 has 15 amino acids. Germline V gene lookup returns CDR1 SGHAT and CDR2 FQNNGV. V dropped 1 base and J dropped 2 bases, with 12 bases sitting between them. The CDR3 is CASSLAFRGPYEQYF. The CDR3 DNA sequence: TGTGCCAGCAGCTTAGCGTTCAGGGGACCCTACGAGCAGTACTTC.

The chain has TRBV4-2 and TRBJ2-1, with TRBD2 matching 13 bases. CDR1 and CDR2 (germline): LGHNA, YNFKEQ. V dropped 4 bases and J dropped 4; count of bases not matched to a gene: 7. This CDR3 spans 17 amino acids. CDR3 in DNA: TGTGCCAGCAGCCCGTCCGCGACTAGCGGGGGGTACAATGAGCAGTTCTTC. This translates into CASSPSATSGGYNEQFF.

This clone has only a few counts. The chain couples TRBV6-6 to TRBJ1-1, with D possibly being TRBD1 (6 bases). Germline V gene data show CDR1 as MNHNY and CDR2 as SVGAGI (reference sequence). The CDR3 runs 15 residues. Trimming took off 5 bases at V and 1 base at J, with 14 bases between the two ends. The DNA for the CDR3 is TGTGCCAGCAGTGACACAGGGCTTCGGAACACTGAAGCTTTCTTT. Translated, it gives CASSDTGLRNTEAFF.

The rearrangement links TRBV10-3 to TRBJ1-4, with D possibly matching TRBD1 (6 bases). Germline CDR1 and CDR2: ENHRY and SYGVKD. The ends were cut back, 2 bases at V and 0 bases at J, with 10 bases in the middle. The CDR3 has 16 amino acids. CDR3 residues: CAISEKGGATNEKLFF. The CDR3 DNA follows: TGTGCCATCAGTGAGAAGGGGGGAGCAACTAATGAAAAACTGTTTTTT.

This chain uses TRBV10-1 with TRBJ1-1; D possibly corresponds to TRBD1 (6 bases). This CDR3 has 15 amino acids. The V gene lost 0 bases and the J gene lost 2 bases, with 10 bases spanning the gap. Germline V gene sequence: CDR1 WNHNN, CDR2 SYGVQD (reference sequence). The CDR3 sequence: CASSESDRDNTEAFF. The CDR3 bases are TGCGCCAGCAGTGAGTCGGACAGAGACAACACTGAAGCTTTCTTT.

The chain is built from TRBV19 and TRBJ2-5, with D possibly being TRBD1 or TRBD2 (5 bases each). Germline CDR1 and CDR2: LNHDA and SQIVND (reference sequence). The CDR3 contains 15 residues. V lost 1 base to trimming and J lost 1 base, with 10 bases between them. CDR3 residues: CASSIAGTTQETQYF. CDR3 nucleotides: TGTGCCAGTAGTATAGCCGGGACCACCCAAGAGACCCAGTACTTC.

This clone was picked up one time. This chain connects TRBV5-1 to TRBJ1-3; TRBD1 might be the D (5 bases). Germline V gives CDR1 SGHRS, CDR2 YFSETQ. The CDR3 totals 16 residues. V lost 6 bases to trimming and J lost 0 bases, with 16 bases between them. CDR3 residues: CASTGTSTNSGNTIYF. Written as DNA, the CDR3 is TGCGCCAGCACCGGGACGTCGACAAACTCTGGAAACACCATATATTTT.

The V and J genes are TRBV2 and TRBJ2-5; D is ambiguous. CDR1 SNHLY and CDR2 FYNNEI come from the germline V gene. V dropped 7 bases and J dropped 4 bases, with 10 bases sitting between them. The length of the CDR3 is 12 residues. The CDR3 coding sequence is TGTGCCAGCATCTTTATAGGAGAGACCCAGTACTTC. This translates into CASIFIGETQYF.

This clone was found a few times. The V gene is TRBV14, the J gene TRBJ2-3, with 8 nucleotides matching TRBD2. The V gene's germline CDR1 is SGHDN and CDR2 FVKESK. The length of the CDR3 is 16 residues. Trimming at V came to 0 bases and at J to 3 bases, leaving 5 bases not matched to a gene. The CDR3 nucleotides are TGTGCCAGCAGCCAAGAATCGGGACTAGGAACAGATACGCAGTATTTT. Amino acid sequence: CASSQESGLGTDTQYF. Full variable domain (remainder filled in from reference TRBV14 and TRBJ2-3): EAGVTQFPSHSVIEKGQTVTLRCDPISGHDNLYWYRRVMGKEIKFLLHFVKESKQDESGMPNNRFLAERTGGTYSTLKVQPAELEDSGVYFCASSQESGLGTDTQYFGPGTRLTVL.

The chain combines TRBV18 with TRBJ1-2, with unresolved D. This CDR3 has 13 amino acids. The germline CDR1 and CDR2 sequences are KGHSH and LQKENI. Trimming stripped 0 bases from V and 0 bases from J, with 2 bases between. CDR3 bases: TGTGCCAGCTCACCACCTGCTAACTATGGCTACACCTTC. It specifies CASSPPANYGYTF.

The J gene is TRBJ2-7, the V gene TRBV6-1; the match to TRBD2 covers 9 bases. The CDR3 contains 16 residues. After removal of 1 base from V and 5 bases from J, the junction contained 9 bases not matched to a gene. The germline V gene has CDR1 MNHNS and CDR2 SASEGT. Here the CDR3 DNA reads TGTGCCAGCAGTGAAGACCCTCTAGCGGGGTGGAACGAGCAGTACTTC. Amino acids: CASSEDPLAGWNEQYF.

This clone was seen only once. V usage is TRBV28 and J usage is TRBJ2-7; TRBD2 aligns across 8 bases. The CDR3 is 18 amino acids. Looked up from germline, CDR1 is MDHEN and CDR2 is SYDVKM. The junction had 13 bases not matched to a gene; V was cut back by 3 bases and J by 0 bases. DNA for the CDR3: TGTGCCAGCAGTTTCCGAATCATTCTAGCGGGCCTCTCCTACGAGCAGTACTTC. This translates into CASSFRIILAGLSYEQYF.